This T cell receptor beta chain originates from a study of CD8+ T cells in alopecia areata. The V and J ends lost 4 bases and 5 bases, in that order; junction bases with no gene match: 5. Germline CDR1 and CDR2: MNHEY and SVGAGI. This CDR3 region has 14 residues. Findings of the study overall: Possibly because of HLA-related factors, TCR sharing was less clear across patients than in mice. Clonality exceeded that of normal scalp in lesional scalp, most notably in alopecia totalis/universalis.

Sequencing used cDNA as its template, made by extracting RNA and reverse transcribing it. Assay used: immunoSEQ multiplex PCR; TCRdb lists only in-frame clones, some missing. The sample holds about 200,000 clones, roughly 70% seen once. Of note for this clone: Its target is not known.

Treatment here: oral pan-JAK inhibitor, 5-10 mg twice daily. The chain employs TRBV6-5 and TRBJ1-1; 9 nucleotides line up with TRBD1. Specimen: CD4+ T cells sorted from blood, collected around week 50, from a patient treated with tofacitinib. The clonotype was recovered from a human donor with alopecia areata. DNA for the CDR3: TGTGCCAGCAGTTCGAACAGGGGGCGTACTGAAGCTTTCTTT. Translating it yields CASSSNRGRTEAFF.